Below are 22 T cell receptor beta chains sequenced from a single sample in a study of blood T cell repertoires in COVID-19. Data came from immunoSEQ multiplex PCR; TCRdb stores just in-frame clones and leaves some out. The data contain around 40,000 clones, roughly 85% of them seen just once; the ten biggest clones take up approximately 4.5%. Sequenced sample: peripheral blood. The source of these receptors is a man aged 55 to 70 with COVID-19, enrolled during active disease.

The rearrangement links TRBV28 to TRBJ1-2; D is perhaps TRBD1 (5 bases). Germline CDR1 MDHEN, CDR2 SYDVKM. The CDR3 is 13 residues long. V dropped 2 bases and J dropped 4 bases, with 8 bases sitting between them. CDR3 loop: CASSLPGSYGYTF. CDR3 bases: TGTGCCAGCAGTTTACCAGGGTCCTATGGCTACACCTTC.

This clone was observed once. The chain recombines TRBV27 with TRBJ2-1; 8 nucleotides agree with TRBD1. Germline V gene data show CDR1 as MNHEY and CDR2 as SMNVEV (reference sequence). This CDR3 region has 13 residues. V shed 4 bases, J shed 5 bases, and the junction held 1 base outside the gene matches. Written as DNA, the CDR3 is TGTGCCAGCAGTTCGACAGGGGACAATGAGCAGTTCTTC. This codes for CASSSTGDNEQFF.

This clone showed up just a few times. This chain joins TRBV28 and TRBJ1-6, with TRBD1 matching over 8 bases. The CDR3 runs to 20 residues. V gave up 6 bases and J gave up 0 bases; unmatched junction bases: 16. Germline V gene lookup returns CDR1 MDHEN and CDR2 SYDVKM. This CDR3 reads CASSYRTGISKSSYNSPLHF. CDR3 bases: TGTGCCAGCAGCTACCGGACAGGGATATCCAAGAGCTCCTATAATTCACCCCTCCACTTT.

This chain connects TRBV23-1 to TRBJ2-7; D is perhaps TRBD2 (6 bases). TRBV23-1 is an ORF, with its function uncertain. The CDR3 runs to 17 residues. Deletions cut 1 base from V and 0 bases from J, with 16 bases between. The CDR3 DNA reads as TGCGCCAGCAGTCAATGTTCGGCGGGAAAAAGCTCCTACGAGCAGTACTTC. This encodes CASSQCSAGKSSYEQYF.

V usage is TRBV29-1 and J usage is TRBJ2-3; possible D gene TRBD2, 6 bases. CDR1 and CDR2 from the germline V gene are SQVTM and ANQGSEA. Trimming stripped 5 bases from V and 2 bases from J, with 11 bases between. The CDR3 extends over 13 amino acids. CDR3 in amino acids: CSVSGSDTDTQYF. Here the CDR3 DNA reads TGCAGCGTTAGCGGGTCTGACACAGATACGCAGTATTTT.

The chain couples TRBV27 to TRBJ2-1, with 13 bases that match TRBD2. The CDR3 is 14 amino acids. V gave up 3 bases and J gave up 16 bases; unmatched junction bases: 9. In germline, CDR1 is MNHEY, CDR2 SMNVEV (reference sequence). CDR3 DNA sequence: TGTGCCAGCAGTTTCGGACGGACTAGCGGGAGTCGATTCTTC. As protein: CASSFGRTSGSRFF.

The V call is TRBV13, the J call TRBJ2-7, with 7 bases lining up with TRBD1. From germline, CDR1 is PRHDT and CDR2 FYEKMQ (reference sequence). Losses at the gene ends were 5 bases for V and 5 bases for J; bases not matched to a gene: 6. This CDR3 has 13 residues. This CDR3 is CASSPYRGDEQYF. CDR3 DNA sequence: TGTGCCAGCAGCCCCTACAGGGGCGACGAGCAGTACTTC. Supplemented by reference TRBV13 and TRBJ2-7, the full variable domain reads AAGVIQSPRHLIKEKRETATLKCYPIPRHDTVYWYQQGPGQDPQFLISFYEKMQSDKGSIPDRFSAQQFSDYHSELNMSSLELGDSALYFCASSPYRGDEQYFGPGTRLTVT.

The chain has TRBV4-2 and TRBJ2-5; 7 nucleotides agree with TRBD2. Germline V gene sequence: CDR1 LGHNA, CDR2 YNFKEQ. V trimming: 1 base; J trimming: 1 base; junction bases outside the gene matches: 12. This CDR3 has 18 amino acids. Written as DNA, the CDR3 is TGTGCCAGCAGCCAAGGAGCCTCGGGGGGAGGAACCCAAGAGACCCAGTACTTC. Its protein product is CASSQGASGGGTQETQYF.

The CDR3 loop is CASSSGTSNFDTQYF. The CDR3 DNA reads as TGCGCCAGCAGCTCGGGGACTAGCAACTTTGATACGCAGTATTTT. The chain has TRBV5-1 and TRBJ2-3, with 9 bases identical to TRBD2. J lost 6 bases, V lost 3 bases, and 8 bases had no gene match. Germline V CDR1 and CDR2: SGHRS, YFSETQ. The CDR3 is made up of 15 amino acids.

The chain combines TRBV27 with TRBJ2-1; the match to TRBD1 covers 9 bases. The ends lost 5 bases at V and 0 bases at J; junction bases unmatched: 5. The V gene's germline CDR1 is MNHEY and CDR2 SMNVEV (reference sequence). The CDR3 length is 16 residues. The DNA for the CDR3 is TGTGCCAGCAGTATGGGACAGGGCAGCTCCTACAATGAGCAGTTCTTC. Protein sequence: CASSMGQGSSYNEQFF.

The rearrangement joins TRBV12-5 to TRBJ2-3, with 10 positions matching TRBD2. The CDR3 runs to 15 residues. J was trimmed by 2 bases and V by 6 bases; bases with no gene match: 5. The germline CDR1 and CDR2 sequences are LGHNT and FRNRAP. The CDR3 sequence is CASGDSGGLTDTQYF. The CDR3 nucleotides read TGTGCTAGTGGGGATAGCGGGGGGCTCACAGATACGCAGTATTTT.

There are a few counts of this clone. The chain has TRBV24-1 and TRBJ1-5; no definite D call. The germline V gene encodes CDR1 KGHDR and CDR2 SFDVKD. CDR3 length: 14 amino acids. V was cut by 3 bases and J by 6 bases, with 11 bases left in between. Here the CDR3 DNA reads TGTGCCACCAGTGATCAGGCCGGATTTCAGCCCCAGCATTTT. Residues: CATSDQAGFQPQHF.

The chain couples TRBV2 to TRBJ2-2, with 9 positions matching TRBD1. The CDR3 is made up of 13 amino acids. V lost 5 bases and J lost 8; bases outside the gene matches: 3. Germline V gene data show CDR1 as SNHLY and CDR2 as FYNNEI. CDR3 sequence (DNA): TGTGCCAGCAGTAGGGACAGGGAAGGGGAGCTGTTTTTT. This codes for CASSRDREGELFF.

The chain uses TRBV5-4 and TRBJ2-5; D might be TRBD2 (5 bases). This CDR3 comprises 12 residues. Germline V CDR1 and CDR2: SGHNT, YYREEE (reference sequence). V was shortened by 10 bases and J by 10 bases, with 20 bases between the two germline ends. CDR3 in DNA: TGTGCCGTTCGGGAAGCCGGAGATGGCCAGTACTTC. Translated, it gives CAVREAGDGQYF.

The CDR3 DNA follows: TGTGCCAGCAGCCCGGACAGGGGAAACACTGAAGCTTTCTTT. It translates to CASSPDRGNTEAFF. V gene TRBV7-7 combines with J gene TRBJ1-1; 9 nucleotides agree with TRBD1. V shed 5 bases, J shed 2 bases, and the junction held 3 bases outside the gene matches. CDR1 SSHAT and CDR2 FNYEAQ come from the germline V gene (reference sequence). This CDR3 region has 14 residues.

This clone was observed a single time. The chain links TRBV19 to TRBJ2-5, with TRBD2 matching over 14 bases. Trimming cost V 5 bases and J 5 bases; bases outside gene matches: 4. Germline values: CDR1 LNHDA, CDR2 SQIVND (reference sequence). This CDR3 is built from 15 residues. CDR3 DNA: TGTGCCAGTAGTGGGACTAGCGGGAGTGGGGAGACCCAGTACTTC. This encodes CASSGTSGSGETQYF.

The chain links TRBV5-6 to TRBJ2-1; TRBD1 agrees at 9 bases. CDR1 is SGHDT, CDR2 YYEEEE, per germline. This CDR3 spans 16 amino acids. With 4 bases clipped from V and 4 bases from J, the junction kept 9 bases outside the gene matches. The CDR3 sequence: CASSTAGTGYYNEQFF. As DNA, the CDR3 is TGTGCCAGCAGCACCGCCGGGACAGGGTATTACAATGAGCAGTTCTTC.

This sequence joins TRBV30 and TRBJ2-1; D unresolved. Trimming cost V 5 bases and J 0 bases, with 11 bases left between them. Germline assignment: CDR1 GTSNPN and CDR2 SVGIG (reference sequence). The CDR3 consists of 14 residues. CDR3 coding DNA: TGTGCCTGGTCCACGGGTATCTCCTACAATGAGCAGTTCTTC. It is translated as CAWSTGISYNEQFF. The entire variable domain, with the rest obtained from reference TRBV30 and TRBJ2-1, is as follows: SQTIHQWPATLVQPVGSPLSLECTVEGTSNPNLYWYRQAAGRGLQLLFYSVGIGQISSEVPQNLSASRPQDRQFILSSKKLLLSDSGFYLCAWSTGISYNEQFFGPGTRLTVL.

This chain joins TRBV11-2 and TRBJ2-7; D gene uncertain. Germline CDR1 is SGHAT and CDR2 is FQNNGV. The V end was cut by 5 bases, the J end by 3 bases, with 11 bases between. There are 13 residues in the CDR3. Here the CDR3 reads CASSTGAVYEQYF. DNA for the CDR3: TGTGCCAGCAGCACCGGCGCGGTCTACGAGCAGTACTTC.

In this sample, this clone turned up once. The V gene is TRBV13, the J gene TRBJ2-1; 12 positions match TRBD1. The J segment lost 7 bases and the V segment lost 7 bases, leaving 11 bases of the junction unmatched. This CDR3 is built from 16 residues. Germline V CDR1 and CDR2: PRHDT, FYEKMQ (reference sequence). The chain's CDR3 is CASTPGGQGARNEQFF. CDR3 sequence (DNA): TGTGCCAGCACCCCAGGGGGACAGGGGGCCCGAAATGAGCAGTTCTTC.

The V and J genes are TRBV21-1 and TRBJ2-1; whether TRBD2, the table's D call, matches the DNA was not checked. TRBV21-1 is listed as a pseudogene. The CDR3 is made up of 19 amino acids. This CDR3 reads CASTPLVGGLAGGDNEQFF. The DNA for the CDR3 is TGTGCCAGCACCCCCTTGGTTGGCGGACTAGCGGGAGGGGACAATGAGCAGTTCTTC.

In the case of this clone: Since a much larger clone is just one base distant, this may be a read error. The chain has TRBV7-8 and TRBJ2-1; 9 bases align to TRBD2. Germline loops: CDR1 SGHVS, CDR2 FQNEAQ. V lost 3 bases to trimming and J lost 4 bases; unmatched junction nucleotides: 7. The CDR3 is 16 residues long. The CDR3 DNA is TGTGCCAGCAGCTTCGGCGGGGGGGGGCCTTACAATGAGCAGTTCTTC. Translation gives CASSFGGGGPYNEQFF.